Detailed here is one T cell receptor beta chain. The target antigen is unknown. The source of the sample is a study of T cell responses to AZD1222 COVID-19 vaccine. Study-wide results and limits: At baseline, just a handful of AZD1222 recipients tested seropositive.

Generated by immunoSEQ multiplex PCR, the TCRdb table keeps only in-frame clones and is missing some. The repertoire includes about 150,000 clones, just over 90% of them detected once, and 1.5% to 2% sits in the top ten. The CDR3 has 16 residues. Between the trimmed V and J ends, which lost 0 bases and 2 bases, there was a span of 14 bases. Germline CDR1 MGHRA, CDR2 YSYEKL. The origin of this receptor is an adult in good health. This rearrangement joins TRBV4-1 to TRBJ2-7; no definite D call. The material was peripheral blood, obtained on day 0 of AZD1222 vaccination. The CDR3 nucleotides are TGCGCCAGCAGCCAAGAGTCGGCCCCTAGTACCTACGAGCAGTACTTC. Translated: CASSQESAPSTYEQYF.